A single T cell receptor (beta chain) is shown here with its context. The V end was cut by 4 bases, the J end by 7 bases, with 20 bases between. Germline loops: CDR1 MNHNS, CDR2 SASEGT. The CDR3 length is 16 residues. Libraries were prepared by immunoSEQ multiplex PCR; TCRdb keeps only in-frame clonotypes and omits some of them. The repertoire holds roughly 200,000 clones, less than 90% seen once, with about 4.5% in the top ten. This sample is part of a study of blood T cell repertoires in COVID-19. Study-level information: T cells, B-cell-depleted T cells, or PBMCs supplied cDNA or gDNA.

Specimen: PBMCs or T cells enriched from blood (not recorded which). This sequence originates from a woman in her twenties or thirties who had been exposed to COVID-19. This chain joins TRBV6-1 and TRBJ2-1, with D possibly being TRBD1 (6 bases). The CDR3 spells CASSVSVQGFRNEQFF. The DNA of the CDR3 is TGTGCCAGCAGTGTCAGTGTGCAGGGGTTTAGGAATGAGCAGTTCTTC.